The 3 T cell receptor beta chains presented below share a single source sample, sequenced in a study of blood T cell repertoires in COVID-19. TCRdb's copy holds only in-frame clones and misses some; the assay was immunoSEQ multiplex PCR. Altogether 300,000 to 350,000 clones are present, less than 90% being singletons, with the ten largest covering over 0.8%. Material: PBMCs or T cells enriched from blood (not recorded which). The source is a woman in her thirties who had recovered from COVID-19.

This chain links TRBV7-6 with TRBJ2-5, with 8 bases lining up with TRBD2. CDR1 SGHVS and CDR2 FNYEAQ come from the germline V gene. This CDR3 has 12 amino acids. Here the CDR3 DNA reads TGTGCTTCGGGGGGGTTTCAAGAGACCCAGTACTTC. This codes for CASGGFQETQYF.

This clone was counted between two and nine times. The J gene is TRBJ1-3, the V gene TRBV5-1; a weak D match, TRBD1 (6 bases). CDR3 size: 16 residues. Trimming stripped 0 bases from V and 0 bases from J, with 10 bases between. Germline V CDR1 and CDR2: SGHRS, YFSETQ. Written as DNA, the CDR3 is TGCGCCAGCAGCTTGGAACGGACAGCCTCTGGAAACACCATATATTTT. It yields the protein CASSLERTASGNTIYF.

The chain recombines TRBV19 with TRBJ2-3; D ambiguous. This CDR3 comprises 14 residues. V gave up 4 bases and J gave up 0 bases, with 8 bases separating them. Germline V gene sequence: CDR1 LNHDA, CDR2 SQIVND (reference sequence). The CDR3: CASSTGFSTDTQYF. The CDR3 DNA sequence: TGTGCCAGTAGTACAGGCTTTAGCACAGATACGCAGTATTTT.